A selection of T cell receptor beta chains follows, all from one sample in a study of shared clonotypes between healthy human individuals. The table came from immunoSEQ multiplex PCR; TCRdb's copy has only in-frame clones and leaves some out. The profile shows roughly 2,500,000 clones, 80% to 95% of them singletons. What was sequenced was naive CD4+ T cells from PBMCs. The receptors were sampled from a man younger than 35 in good health. Some clones in this sample may be carry-over from other donors' samples. Each CDR3 is given without its conserved first and last residue. Clone sizes are given selectively: once, few, many, or a class where the clone is expanded.

j_gene,v_gene,len,abundance,CDR3aa
TRBJ1-6,TRBV11-2,14,-,ASSKRTGTGFSPLH
TRBJ2-4,TRBV9,11,-,ASSAAYMDIQY
TRBJ1-2,TRBV6-1,12,few,ASSEGTERYYYT
TRBJ1-1,TRBV2,12,-,ASSLAEGYTEAF
TRBJ1-1,TRBV29-1,11,once,SVATGPNTEAF
TRBJ1-4,TRBV7-9,13,-,ASSPMGATNEKLF
TRBJ2-3,TRBV5-1,13,-,ASSGPAGSTDTQY
TRBJ1-5,TRBV7-9,11,few,ASSFGVHQPQH
TRBJ1-5,TRBV28,13,-,ASSLTGASNQPQH
TRBJ2-7,TRBV2,10,once,ASSLHSYEQY
TRBJ2-4,TRBV6-1,14,-,ASSDQGSYSKNIQY
TRBJ2-1,TRBV19,12,-,ASGQGQPYNEQF
TRBJ2-3,TRBV27,12,-,ASSPQHVIDTQY
TRBJ2-7,TRBV18,12,-,ASSLETGIYEQY
TRBJ2-3,TRBV5-1,14,-,ASRSQQRDPTDTQY
TRBJ1-3,TRBV14,13,-,ASSQKNRAGNTIY
TRBJ1-2,TRBV29-1,9,-,SVEVAGGYT
TRBJ1-1,TRBV12-5,10,-,ASGLMGATTF
TRBJ2-2,TRBV18,14,-,ASSPPGTGGTGELF
TRBJ1-2,TRBV5-1,12,-,ASRFTGTGYGYT
TRBJ2-5,TRBV27,11,-,ASSHRGEETQY
TRBJ2-5,TRBV14,14,-,ASSRWGQGVTETQY
TRBJ2-7,TRBV7-2,13,-,ASSQTGADPYEQY
TRBJ1-3,TRBV6-5,11,-,ASSTGGRNTIY
TRBJ2-7,TRBV4-1,11,-,ASSHGTEGEQY
TRBJ2-7,TRBV2,13,-,ASSREARGSYEQY
TRBJ2-1,TRBV29-1,14,-,SVEEGKASGYNEQF
TRBJ2-1,TRBV5-4,16,-,ASSGGLAGGPSYNEQF
TRBJ1-2,TRBV18,13,few,ASSPRPSGDWRYT
TRBJ2-7,TRBV11-2,13,-,ASSLSVAQTYEQY
-,TRBV30,12,-,AWSVLPGPYEQY
TRBJ2-1,TRBV11-2,13,-,ASSPRGWERREQF
TRBJ2-7,TRBV6-1,11,-,ASSEGTPAQQY
TRBJ2-5,TRBV5-1,9,many,ASSLEETQY
TRBJ2-7,TRBV27,11,-,ASSPEIPPEQY
TRBJ2-7,TRBV6-5,13,-,ASSRQGIMIGEQY
TRBJ2-2,TRBV28,14,-,ASSRRAQANTGELF
TRBJ2-3,TRBV28,12,-,ASSSLASTDTQY
TRBJ2-1,TRBV7-6,16,-,ASSSRPSGTGYYNEQF
TRBJ1-2,TRBV5-1,10,-,ASSTDTYGYT
TRBJ2-5,TRBV4-2,12,-,ASSQAGVVETQY
TRBJ2-5,TRBV6-1,13,-,ASSSSGRPQETQY
TRBJ2-3,TRBV7-2,11,-,ASSFGSADTQY
TRBJ2-5,TRBV19,11,-,ASSTTTQETQY
TRBJ2-7,TRBV6-6,10,-,ASSSRPNEQY
TRBJ2-1,TRBV9,14,-,ASSAGLSSSYNEQF
TRBJ2-3,TRBV7-2,11,few,ASSLESTDTQY
TRBJ1-2,TRBV5-1,14,-,ASSPGGTADFYGYT
TRBJ1-5,TRBV6-1,14,-,ASSDRRGRLGQPQH
TRBJ2-1,TRBV5-1,13,-,ASSLGTGGFNEQF
TRBJ2-3,TRBV7-3,14,-,ASSLTERGSADTQY